This TCR beta chain was found in a study of T cell clonotyping in hematopoietic cell transplantation. Assay used: immunoSEQ multiplex PCR; TCRdb lists only in-frame clones, some missing. The sample includes 13,000 to 15,000 clones, nearly 95% of them seen just once. The germline gives CDR1 SGHDN, CDR2 FVKESK. The ends were cut back, 4 bases at V and 9 bases at J, with 13 bases in the middle. This CDR3 spans 14 amino acids. The rearrangement links TRBV14 to TRBJ1-6; possibly TRBD1 for D (5 bases). This receptor was obtained from a male patient aged 60 to 75 who had an allogeneic stem cell transplant from an unrelated donor, so the T cells may come from the graft donor. Some clones in this sample may be carry-over from other donors' samples. The sequencing here drew on PBMCs, taken 30 days after allogeneic stem cell transplant. The CDR3: CASSLEGPTSPLHF. CDR3 DNA: TGTGCCAGCAGCCTTGAGGGGCCGACTTCACCCCTCCACTTT.